This T cell receptor beta chain is drawn from a study of response to subunit inactivated influenza vaccine. TCRdb recomputed calls from the RT-PCR reads with MiXCR, one row per CDR3 protein. The sample lists under 500,000 distinct CDR3 sequences, about 10% seen once, with roughly 12% in the top ten. This clonotype occurred many times. The antigen is unknown. The V segment lost 2 bases and the J segment 0 bases; nucleotides outside the gene matches: 1. Germline CDR1 is MNHEY and CDR2 is SVGAGI. CDR3 size: 15 residues. Study findings and constraints: It was suggested by the authors that few new T cells are recruited by each seasonal influenza vaccination.

The sequences come from PBMCs from blood, collected roughly 48 days after vaccination. The rearrangement uses TRBV6-5 and TRBJ2-1; 7 bases fit TRBD1. The sequence was collected from a man between 45 and 60 years old who received an inactivated influenza vaccine. The CDR3 here is CASSYAGGSYNEQFF. The CDR3 DNA sequence: TGTGCCAGCAGTTACGCAGGGGGCTCCTACAATGAGCAGTTCTTC.